This TCR beta chain was sequenced in a study of monozygotic twins with inflammatory bowel disease. Regarding the study as a whole: IBD patients carried less diverse TCRbeta repertoires (inverse Simpson) than healthy co-twins. Whether twins were concordant or discordant made no difference to repertoire similarity, possibly from limited power.

On this clonotype: Antigen specificity is unknown.

Each sample had eight separate cDNA synthesis reactions. Nested amplification of TCRalpha and TCRbeta cDNA involved two PCRs of roughly 17 and 9 cycles. No DNA is given; TCRdb re-called the 5' RACE reads and lists each CDR3 protein once. The table gives about 160,000 distinct CDR3 sequences; the top ten clones make up around 2.4% of it. The CDR3 consists of 11 residues. The sequenced sample consisted of blood. The chain joins TRBV12-3 or TRBV12-4 to TRBJ2-7; lacking DNA, the TRBD1 call made by TCRdb goes unchecked. The TCR originated in a human donor with ulcerative colitis or Crohn's disease, or a healthy co-twin of an affected twin (not recorded which). CDR3 amino acids: CASSFSGVQYF.